One and the same sample provided the 30 T cell receptor beta chains below, sequenced in a study of shared clonotypes between healthy human individuals. Here immunoSEQ multiplex PCR was the method, and the copy in TCRdb shows in-frame clones only, minus some. In the table there are under 1,100,000 clones, approximately 78% of which are singletons. Sequencing input: memory CD4+ T cells from PBMCs. The subset is: CD45RA-negative fraction. The receptor source for this set is a man between 18 and 29 years old in good health. Some clones in this sample may be carry-over from other donors' samples.

A word on this clone: This CDR3 is also generated by other DNA sequences in the sample. CDR3 residues: CASSLAGAGYGYTF. For the CDR3, the DNA is TGTGCCAGCAGCTTAGCAGGGGCTGGCTATGGCTACACCTTC. The genes are TRBV7-2 and TRBJ1-2, with D perhaps matching TRBD1 (5 bases). V was cut by 0 bases and J by 4 bases, with 9 bases left in between. The CDR3 runs 14 residues. In germline, CDR1 is SGHTA, CDR2 FQGNSA.

A word on this clone: A read error may be the cause here, since a much bigger clone is one base away. The chain is built from TRBV10-3 and TRBJ1-1; 9 nucleotides agree with TRBD1. The V segment lost 5 bases and the J segment 3 bases; nucleotides outside the gene matches: 7. Germline values: CDR1 ENHRY, CDR2 SYGVKD. The CDR3 sequence is 15 residues long. The CDR3 is CAISIRGQGDTEAFF. In nucleotides, the CDR3 is TGTGCCATCAGTATCCGGGGACAGGGTGACACTGAAGCTTTCTTT.

The chain carries TRBV15 and TRBJ2-1; 10 bases map to TRBD2. Losses at the gene ends were 1 base for V and 8 bases for J; bases not matched to a gene: 5. CDR1 LNHNV and CDR2 YYDKDF come from the germline V gene (reference sequence). This CDR3 is 15 amino acids long. The CDR3 DNA sequence: TGTGCCACCAGCAGAGCTCCTAGCGGGAGCTATGAGCAGTTCTTC. Protein product: CATSRAPSGSYEQFF.

This clone was seen once. V gene TRBV28 combines with J gene TRBJ2-7; D is ambiguous. CDR1 and CDR2 (germline): MDHEN, SYDVKM. The CDR3 contains 16 residues. Between the trimmed V and J ends, which lost 4 bases and 0 bases, there was a span of 16 bases. CDR3 in amino acids: CASSSRWAGGSYEQYF. DNA for the CDR3: TGTGCCAGCAGTTCACGATGGGCAGGTGGCTCCTACGAGCAGTACTTC.

The rearrangement joins TRBV28 to TRBJ2-7; weak D call: TRBD2 (6 bases). CDR1 MDHEN and CDR2 SYDVKM come from the germline V gene. V was shortened by 2 bases and J by 4 bases, with 12 bases between the two germline ends. The CDR3 covers 14 residues. CDR3 in DNA: TGTGCCAGCAGTTTAGCGGGGACTCTATACGAGCAGTACTTC. Translated: CASSLAGTLYEQYF.

This rearrangement joins TRBV6-6 to TRBJ1-4; D remains unclear. V was cut by 7 bases and J by 11 bases, with 17 bases left in between. The germline V gene has CDR1 MNHNY and CDR2 SVGAGI (reference sequence). There are 13 residues in the CDR3. The CDR3 sequence is CASTMDVIGKLFF. The CDR3 region has the DNA TGTGCCAGCACTATGGACGTTATCGGGAAACTGTTTTTT.

This clone was counted ten times or more. Other DNA sequences of this sample code for an identical CDR3. This chain links TRBV6-1 with TRBJ1-2; D is uncertain. CDR3 length: 14 residues. Germline-derived CDR1 and CDR2 are MNHNS and SASEGT. The germline V and J ends were trimmed by 0 bases and 0 bases, with 5 bases remaining between them. The CDR3 nucleotides read TGTGCCAGCAGTGAAGCAGGAGCTAACTATGGCTACACCTTC. Translating gives CASSEAGANYGYTF.

Details on this clone: The same CDR3 also results from other DNA sequences found in this sample. The J gene is TRBJ2-1, the V gene TRBV5-1; D not certain. V dropped 0 bases and J dropped 1 base, with 11 bases sitting between them. Germline V gene lookup returns CDR1 SGHRS and CDR2 YFSETQ. CDR3 length equals 16 residues. In DNA form, the CDR3 reads TGCGCCAGCAGCTTGGAAGGCCTCAAGTCCTACAATGAGCAGTTCTTC. The encoded protein is CASSLEGLKSYNEQFF.

The rearrangement joins TRBV9 to TRBJ2-5, with 9 bases that match TRBD1. V shed 4 bases, J shed 4 bases, and the junction held 8 bases outside the gene matches. Per the germline V gene, CDR1 is SGDLS and CDR2 is YYNGEE. The CDR3 sequence is 15 residues long. CDR3 sequence: CASSPKGTGRETQYF. The CDR3 DNA follows: TGTGCCAGCAGCCCAAAGGGGACAGGGCGAGAGACCCAGTACTTC.

This clone appeared once. This chain links TRBV28 with TRBJ2-2; D unclear. This CDR3 region has 13 residues. Trimming took 3 bases from V and 11 from J, leaving 13 bases between them. Per germline, CDR1 MDHEN and CDR2 SYDVKM. The CDR3 is CASSLAGLRELFF. The DNA for the CDR3 is TGTGCCAGCAGTTTGGCCGGGTTGAGAGAGCTGTTTTTT.

The CDR3 bases are TGTGCCGCCCGGGACAGCTTTTACAATGAGCAGTTCTTC. It encodes CAARDSFYNEQFF. V usage is TRBV5-4 and J usage is TRBJ2-1; 7 positions agree with TRBD1. Germline CDR1 and CDR2: SGHNT and YYREEE (reference sequence). J gave up 4 bases and V 10 bases, and 8 bases lay outside the gene matches. The CDR3 has 13 amino acids.

At least ten counts were recorded for this clone. The CDR3 region is CASRTSGGYEQYF. CDR3 in DNA: TGTGCCAGCAGAACTAGCGGAGGCTACGAGCAGTACTTC. The chain links TRBV6-1 to TRBJ2-7, with 8 bases identical to TRBD2. The ends lost 6 bases at V and 3 bases at J; junction bases unmatched: 4. Germline loops: CDR1 MNHNS, CDR2 SASEGT. CDR3 length: 13 amino acids.

This chain joins TRBV5-1 and TRBJ2-3, with D perhaps TRBD1 or TRBD2 (6 bases each). V lost 4 bases to trimming and J lost 6 bases, with 15 bases between them. This CDR3 comprises 14 residues. Per the germline V gene, CDR1 is SGHRS and CDR2 is YFSETQ. The CDR3 sequence is CASSTGGYGDTQYF. CDR3 in DNA: TGCGCCAGCAGCACCGGGGGCTATGGCGATACGCAGTATTTT.

The chain joins TRBV5-6 to TRBJ1-2; 7 bases fit TRBD1. This CDR3 is 15 amino acids long. V lost 3 bases, J lost 8 bases, and 13 bases stayed unmatched. The germline gives CDR1 SGHDT, CDR2 YYEEEE. The CDR3 DNA reads TGTGCCAGCAGCTCTAGCTTCGACAGGGTCGACGGCTACACCTTC. Translation gives CASSSSFDRVDGYTF.

V is TRBV6-5 and J is TRBJ1-5, with D possibly matching TRBD1 (5 bases). Deletions cut 6 bases from V and 2 bases from J, with 11 bases between. CDR1 is MNHEY, CDR2 SVGAGI, per germline. The length of the CDR3 is 14 residues. The CDR3: CASSFGAGNQPQHF. In DNA form, the CDR3 reads TGTGCCAGCAGCTTTGGGGCGGGCAATCAGCCCCAGCATTTT.

DNA for the CDR3: TGCAGCGTTGTTCCGCTCTACCCCTATGGCTACACCTTC. It specifies CSVVPLYPYGYTF. This chain uses TRBV29-1 with TRBJ1-2; D remains ambiguous. Trimming stripped 4 bases from V and 4 bases from J, with 13 bases between. The CDR3 has 13 residues. CDR1 and CDR2 (germline): SQVTM, ANQGSEA.

The CDR3 region is CASSVPTAQNTGELFF. For the CDR3, the DNA is TGTGCCAGCTCAGTCCCTACAGCGCAGAACACCGGGGAGCTGTTTTTT. V usage is TRBV18 and J usage is TRBJ2-2, with D unresolved. Germline loops: CDR1 KGHSH, CDR2 LQKENI. The CDR3 length is 16 residues. V was trimmed by 5 bases and J by 1 base, leaving 14 bases between them.

This chain uses TRBV20-1 with TRBJ2-1; no definite D call. The CDR3 is 10 amino acids. Germline lookup yields CDR1 DFQATT and CDR2 SNEGSKA (reference sequence). CDR3 in amino acids: CALRYNEQFF. The DNA for the CDR3 is TGCGCTCTCCGGTACAATGAGCAGTTCTTC.

The chain links TRBV18 to TRBJ2-7, with a possible D match to TRBD1 (6 bases). Trimming shortened V by 0 bases and J by 6 bases, and 15 bases separated the two germline ends. Germline V gives CDR1 KGHSH, CDR2 LQKENI. The CDR3 contains 15 residues. CDR3: CASSPPGARRGEQYF. DNA of the CDR3: TGTGCCAGCTCACCACCGGGGGCACGAAGGGGCGAGCAGTACTTC.

This clone was seen a few times. V and J are TRBV9 and TRBJ2-1; 8 nucleotides line up with TRBD2. This CDR3 has 15 amino acids. The trim removed 4 bases at V and 10 bases at J, leaving 13 bases unmatched. The V gene's germline CDR1 is SGDLS and CDR2 YYNGEE. CDR3 sequence reads: CASSPRGSGMVEQFF. CDR3 sequence (DNA): TGTGCCAGCAGCCCCCGGGGTAGCGGGATGGTAGAGCAGTTCTTC.

The chain carries TRBV28 and TRBJ2-3; maybe TRBD2 (6 bases). CDR3 length equals 14 residues. The germline gives CDR1 MDHEN, CDR2 SYDVKM. Between the trimmed V and J ends, which lost 5 bases and 3 bases, there was a span of 12 bases. The CDR3 region is CASSRRAGTDTQYF. The CDR3 DNA sequence: TGTGCCAGCAGTCGCCGGGCGGGAACAGATACGCAGTATTTT.

The chain links TRBV19 to TRBJ2-3; 9 bases match TRBD2. Germline lookup yields CDR1 LNHDA and CDR2 SQIVND (reference sequence). Trimming removed 5 bases from V and 8 bases from J; junction bases left unmatched: 8. The length of the CDR3 is 14 residues. The CDR3 region has the DNA TGTGCCAGTAGTCCCGGGACTAGCAGACGTACGCAGTATTTT. Its protein product is CASSPGTSRRTQYF.

This rearrangement joins TRBV5-1 to TRBJ2-3, with TRBD1 matching 8 bases. V dropped 2 bases and J dropped 3; count of bases not matched to a gene: 11. This CDR3 comprises 17 residues. Germline values: CDR1 SGHRS, CDR2 YFSETQ. The CDR3 sequence is CASSFTQGAEKTDTQYF. As DNA, the CDR3 is TGCGCCAGCAGCTTTACCCAGGGGGCTGAAAAGACAGATACGCAGTATTTT.

The gene calls are TRBV9 and TRBJ1-2; D uncertain. Germline V CDR1 and CDR2: SGDLS, YYNGEE. There are 16 residues in the CDR3. V gave up 4 bases and J gave up 7 bases, with 23 bases separating them. This CDR3 reads CASSPFNPSPPRGYTF. DNA for the CDR3: TGTGCCAGCAGCCCTTTCAATCCCTCGCCCCCCCGTGGCTACACCTTC.

The chain uses TRBV6-1 and TRBJ2-5; 8 bases fit TRBD2. V was pared by 7 bases and J by 5 bases, with 12 bases of the junction left unmatched. This CDR3 has 15 amino acids. Germline CDR1 MNHNS, CDR2 SASEGT. CDR3 protein: CASTKGTRAVETQYF. The DNA of the CDR3 is TGTGCCAGCACAAAAGGGACTAGGGCAGTGGAGACCCAGTACTTC.

This clone was found a few times. The gene calls are TRBV6-4 and TRBJ2-3; D is perhaps TRBD2 (5 bases). CDR3 length: 14 residues. V lost 2 bases and J 5 bases, leaving 11 bases between the germline ends. The germline gives CDR1 MRHNA, CDR2 SNTAGT. The CDR3 coding sequence is TGTGCCAGCAGTGACGGGAGAAAGGGAGATACGCAGTATTTT. This gives the protein CASSDGRKGDTQYF.

V is TRBV10-3 and J is TRBJ1-1; possibly TRBD1 for D (6 bases). V lost 10 bases to trimming and J lost 4 bases, with 22 bases between them. CDR3 length: 15 amino acids. Germline V gene sequence: CDR1 ENHRY, CDR2 SYGVKD. The CDR3 protein is CATNRVWVQSTEAFF. For the CDR3, the DNA is TGTGCCACTAACAGGGTTTGGGTTCAGAGCACTGAAGCTTTCTTT.

The rearrangement uses TRBV7-2 and TRBJ1-2, with 10 bases that match TRBD1. The V segment lost 1 base and the J segment 2 bases; nucleotides outside the gene matches: 1. Looked up from germline, CDR1 is SGHTA and CDR2 is FQGNSA. The CDR3 loop spans 15 amino acids. CDR3 DNA: TGTGCCAGCAGCTTAGGGACAGGGGGAAACTATGGCTACACCTTC. Protein sequence: CASSLGTGGNYGYTF.

The CDR3: CASSLFPTGGSGNTIYF. The CDR3, as DNA: TGTGCCAGCAGCTTATTTCCGACAGGGGGCAGTGGAAACACCATATATTTT. The chain joins TRBV7-9 to TRBJ1-3; 10 bases are shared with TRBD1. The J segment lost 3 bases and the V segment lost 2 bases, leaving 7 bases of the junction unmatched. CDR1 and CDR2 (germline): SEHNR, FQNEAQ (reference sequence). The CDR3 sequence is 17 residues long.

The chain uses TRBV28 and TRBJ1-2; tentative D call: TRBD1 (5 bases). Germline values: CDR1 MDHEN, CDR2 SYDVKM. The CDR3 has 12 amino acids. Here the CDR3 DNA reads TGTGCAGCGGGTGGGGGTTTCTATGGCTACACCTTC. Its translation is CAAGGGFYGYTF.